This entry lists 22 T cell receptor beta chains sequenced from one sample in a study of T cell responses to AZD1222 COVID-19 vaccine. Some clones are missing from TCRdb's copy, which holds only in-frame ones; the method was immunoSEQ multiplex PCR. The sample has approximately 180,000 clones, approximately 92% seen once. Material: peripheral blood, obtained on day 0 of AZD1222 vaccination. These receptors all come from an adult in good health.

This clone has a single count. The chain links TRBV4-1 to TRBJ2-1, with D unclear. This CDR3 region has 14 residues. The V gene's germline CDR1 is MGHRA and CDR2 YSYEKL. Trimming stripped 4 bases from V and 3 bases from J, with 10 bases between. The CDR3 DNA is TGCGCCAGCAGCCGCCCTGCCGGCTACAATGAGCAGTTCTTC. Translated, it gives CASSRPAGYNEQFF.

The genes are TRBV25-1 and TRBJ2-2; the D gene is possibly TRBD1 (6 bases). Germline V gene data show CDR1 as MGHDK and CDR2 as SYGVNS. V was pared by 5 bases and J by 8 bases, with 6 bases between. This CDR3 is built from 11 residues. CDR3 nucleotide sequence: TGTGCCAGCAGTACAGGGGGGGAGCTGTTTTTT. The encoded protein is CASSTGGELFF.

J is TRBJ2-1 and V is TRBV19, with 15 bases that match TRBD2. The CDR3 runs 16 residues. Losses at the gene ends were 4 bases for V and 5 bases for J; bases not matched to a gene: 3. The germline CDR1 and CDR2 sequences are LNHDA and SQIVND (reference sequence). The CDR3 DNA follows: TGTGCCAGTAGTACCGGGACTAGCGGGAGGAACAATGAGCAGTTCTTC. It yields the protein CASSTGTSGRNNEQFF.

This chain links TRBV2 with TRBJ2-3; a weak D match, TRBD2 (6 bases). CDR1 SNHLY and CDR2 FYNNEI come from the germline V gene. Trimming stripped 4 bases from V and 3 bases from J, with 20 bases between. The CDR3 contains 17 residues. The CDR3 loop reads CASSGAPAGLGTDTQYF. In DNA form, the CDR3 reads TGTGCCAGCAGTGGGGCACCAGCGGGCCTGGGGACAGATACGCAGTATTTT.

The chain carries TRBV2 and TRBJ1-6, with D unresolved. There are 15 residues in the CDR3. Deletions cut 7 bases from V and 0 bases from J, with 10 bases between. Germline V lookup: CDR1 SNHLY, CDR2 FYNNEI. CDR3 residues: CASNTKSSYNSPLHF. The CDR3 DNA reads as TGTGCCAGCAACACTAAAAGCTCCTATAATTCACCCCTCCACTTT.

This clone came up a few times. The V gene is TRBV5-4, the J gene TRBJ1-2; 10 positions agree with TRBD1. Germline CDR1 SGHNT, CDR2 YYREEE (reference sequence). V trimming: 4 bases; J trimming: 8 bases; junction bases outside the gene matches: 17. This CDR3 has 17 amino acids. CDR3 residues: CASSKNAGQGKWDGYTF. The DNA of the CDR3 is TGTGCCAGCAGCAAAAACGCGGGACAGGGGAAATGGGACGGCTACACCTTC.

This rearrangement joins TRBV9 to TRBJ2-5; TRBD1 might be the D (5 bases). V lost 3 bases and J lost 5, with 11 bases in between. Per germline, CDR1 SGDLS and CDR2 YYNGEE. The CDR3 spans 13 residues. The DNA for the CDR3 is TGTGCCAGCAGCGGCAGGGTTTCCGAGACCCAGTACTTC. The encoded protein is CASSGRVSETQYF.

The chain carries TRBV29-1 and TRBJ1-2; D ambiguous. The germline gives CDR1 SQVTM, CDR2 ANQGSEA. The V end lost 4 bases, the J end lost 5 bases, and 17 bases lay between the germline ends. This CDR3 has 14 residues. CDR3 DNA sequence: TGCAGCGTTGGGCTAGCCGGACGGTCATATGGCTACACCTTC. This codes for CSVGLAGRSYGYTF.

The chain joins TRBV7-2 to TRBJ1-5, with D uncertain. Germline V gives CDR1 SGHTA, CDR2 FQGNSA. Trimming removed 2 bases from V and 1 base from J, with 12 bases in between. The CDR3 length is 16 residues. In nucleotides, the CDR3 is TGTGCCAGCAGCTTACATTTATCGGGAAGCAATCAGCCCCAGCATTTT. Residues: CASSLHLSGSNQPQHF.

The chain employs TRBV12-3 or TRBV12-4 and TRBJ2-1, with 8 positions matching TRBD1. The length of the CDR3 is 12 residues. J gave up 8 bases and V 6 bases, and 3 bases lay outside the gene matches. DNA of the CDR3: TGTGCCAGCAGCCAGGACAGGGATGAGCAGTTCTTC. This translates into CASSQDRDEQFF.

The rearrangement links TRBV6-5 to TRBJ1-3; D gene unclear. Germline assignment: CDR1 MNHEY and CDR2 SVGAGI. This CDR3 region has 12 residues. V was pared by 6 bases and J by 0 bases, with 3 bases between. The CDR3 sequence: CASSASGNTIYF. The CDR3 coding sequence is TGTGCCAGCAGCGCCTCTGGAAACACCATATATTTT.

The CDR3 sequence is CASSSLDRGLNNYGYTF. DNA for the CDR3: TGTGCCAGCAGCTCCCTGGACAGGGGCCTTAATAACTATGGCTACACCTTC. The rearrangement links TRBV9 to TRBJ1-2; 9 bases line up with TRBD1. V trimming: 4 bases; J trimming: 1 base; junction bases outside the gene matches: 11. Germline V CDR1 and CDR2: SGDLS, YYNGEE. The CDR3 length is 17 residues. Supplemented by reference TRBV9 and TRBJ1-2, the full variable domain reads DSGVTQTPKHLITATGQRVTLRCSPRSGDLSVYWYQQSLDQGLQFLIQYYNGEERAKGNILERFSAQQFPDLHSELNLSSLELGDSALYFCASSSLDRGLNNYGYTFGSGTRLTVV.

The chain is built from TRBV2 and TRBJ1-1; the match to TRBD1 covers 10 bases. This CDR3 comprises 13 residues. J was trimmed by 4 bases and V by 11 bases; bases with no gene match: 7. The germline V gene encodes CDR1 SNHLY and CDR2 FYNNEI. The CDR3: CAGKDRGPTEAFF. CDR3 in DNA: TGTGCCGGGAAAGACAGGGGGCCCACTGAAGCTTTCTTT.

The chain combines TRBV19 with TRBJ2-2; 8 bases line up with TRBD1. Germline V CDR1 and CDR2: LNHDA, SQIVND (reference sequence). The CDR3 spans 18 residues. With V trimmed by 5 bases and J by 1 base, 12 bases remained unmatched. The CDR3: CASSAGTGIPLNTGELFF. The CDR3 coding sequence is TGTGCCAGTAGTGCCGGGACAGGTATCCCGCTGAACACCGGGGAGCTGTTTTTT.

The V and J genes are TRBV4-2 and TRBJ2-1, with 11 bases aligning to TRBD2. This CDR3 region has 18 residues. The ends lost 4 bases at V and 0 bases at J; junction bases unmatched: 8. Germline CDR1 is LGHNA and CDR2 is YNFKEQ. CDR3 DNA sequence: TGTGCCAGCAGCCTAGGGACTAGCGGCGAAAGCTCCTACAATGAGCAGTTCTTC. Its translation: CASSLGTSGESSYNEQFF.

This clone was picked up one time. The chain couples TRBV12-5 to TRBJ1-1; D perhaps matches TRBD1 (5 bases). The CDR3 is 15 amino acids. Trimming shortened V by 3 bases and J by 0 bases, and 11 bases separated the two germline ends. Looked up from germline, CDR1 is LGHNT and CDR2 is FRNRAP. This CDR3 reads CASGFGAGLNTEAFF. The DNA for the CDR3 is TGTGCTAGTGGTTTTGGGGCCGGCCTGAACACTGAAGCTTTCTTT.

V usage is TRBV27 and J usage is TRBJ1-3, with D possibly being TRBD1 (6 bases). V was trimmed by 3 bases and J by 0 bases, leaving 6 bases between them. Germline V gives CDR1 MNHEY, CDR2 SMNVEV (reference sequence). The CDR3 is 14 residues long. The DNA for the CDR3 is TGTGCCAGCAGTTTCAGGGGCTCTGGAAACACCATATATTTT. It specifies CASSFRGSGNTIYF.

The gene calls are TRBV7-9 and TRBJ2-1; 7 bases align to TRBD2. The CDR3 totals 14 residues. V was pared by 6 bases and J by 9 bases, with 11 bases of the junction left unmatched. The germline gives CDR1 SEHNR, CDR2 FQNEAQ (reference sequence). CDR3 sequence: CASSPSGIYGEQFF. The CDR3 nucleotides are TGTGCCAGCAGTCCAAGCGGGATTTATGGTGAGCAGTTCTTC.

The chain joins TRBV24-1 to TRBJ2-5; no reliable D call. The V and J ends lost 6 bases and 0 bases respectively, with 22 bases between them. Germline-derived CDR1 and CDR2 are KGHDR and SFDVKD. The CDR3 has 18 residues. CDR3 amino acids: CATSLPRRLANHQETQYF. For the CDR3, the DNA is TGTGCCACCAGTCTCCCGCGGCGTCTCGCAAACCACCAAGAGACCCAGTACTTC.

The genes are TRBV5-4 and TRBJ1-1; D gene ambiguous. The CDR3 consists of 15 residues. V lost 5 bases and J 3 bases, leaving 17 bases between the germline ends. Germline V gene sequence: CDR1 SGHNT, CDR2 YYREEE (reference sequence). CDR3: CASRREGQMYTEAFF. The CDR3 bases are TGTGCCAGCAGAAGAGAGGGTCAAATGTACACTGAAGCTTTCTTT.

In its sample, this clone was seen once. The chain joins TRBV9 to TRBJ1-2; 9 positions match TRBD1. The CDR3 length is 16 residues. CDR1 is SGDLS and CDR2 is YYNGEE in the germline V gene. With 3 bases clipped from V and 4 bases from J, the junction kept 10 bases outside the gene matches. The chain's CDR3 is CASSDRDRAHPYGYTF. The DNA of the CDR3 is TGTGCCAGCAGCGACCGGGACAGGGCCCACCCCTATGGCTACACCTTC.

The chain employs TRBV7-3 and TRBJ1-3; the D gene is possibly TRBD1 (5 bases). CDR1 is SGHTA and CDR2 is FQGTGA in the germline V gene. V was clipped by 5 bases and J by 0 bases, with 14 bases between them. This CDR3 has 16 amino acids. The CDR3 reads CASSISGRASGNTIYF. The CDR3 DNA sequence: TGTGCCAGCAGCATCTCGGGACGGGCCTCTGGAAACACCATATATTTT.